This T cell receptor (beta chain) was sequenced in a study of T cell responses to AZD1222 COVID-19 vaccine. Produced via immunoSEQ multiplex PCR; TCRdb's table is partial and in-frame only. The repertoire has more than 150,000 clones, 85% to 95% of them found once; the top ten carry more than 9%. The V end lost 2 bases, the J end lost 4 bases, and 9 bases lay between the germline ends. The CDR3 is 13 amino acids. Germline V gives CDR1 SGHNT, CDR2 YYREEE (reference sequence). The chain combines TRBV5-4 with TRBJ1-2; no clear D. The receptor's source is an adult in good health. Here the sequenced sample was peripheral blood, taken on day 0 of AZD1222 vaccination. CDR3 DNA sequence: TGTGCCAGCAGCTTTGACGTCCTCTATGGCTACACCTTC. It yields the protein CASSFDVLYGYTF.